This TCR beta chain was identified in a study of cytomegalovirus exposure and HLA in healthy donors (dated by TCRdb to 2016 to 2017). As for the study more broadly: An earlier analysis of several hundred of the donors reported 276 Gb of sequence data and 95 million to 120 million unique TCR beta sequences obtained from approximately 180 million T cells. The study profiled the T cell repertoires of hundreds of subjects by immunosequencing and related them to cytomegalovirus serostatus. An early release covering roughly 600 HLA-typed donors comprised about 290 gigabases of sequencing data and around 80 million unique TCR sequences. High-throughput TCR immunosequencing, statistical association of individual TCRs with disease status, and machine learning were combined to predict cytomegalovirus infection status. All discovery cohort repertoires had been generated using a single sequencing platform. HLA typing covered class I and class II loci at four-digit resolution. A later genetic analysis used genome-wide SNP genotypes for 398 of the 666 donors, treating that subset as a discovery cohort. The study aimed to test whether signatures of past pathogen exposure could be identified by cataloging public T cell receptors. Besides the first cohort of roughly 660 subjects, a separate validation cohort made up of over 100 different subjects was used. In a later analysis, previously published TCR beta repertoires from about 670 donors were re-analyzed and high-resolution HLA genotyping was added so that TCR occurrence patterns could be studied. An earlier analysis of around 540 of the donors applied high-throughput TCR beta sequencing to assess whether each TCR beta V gene segment acted as functional or pseudogenic. Rather than drawing on any new phenotypic data, the later analysis identified candidate immune exposures from TCR beta sequences and the way those sequences occurred across donors. The number of donors typed differed by locus, with roughly 620-640 for A, B, C, DRB1 and DQB1, more than 500 for DQA1, over 600 for DPA1, and approximately 470 for DPB1. Among the approximately 430 genotyped donors, 75% to 90% belonged to the genetic ancestry cluster associated with self-reported Caucasian donors. Donor age, sex, ethnicity and CMV serostatus were collected together with the repertoire data. Across about 380 genotyped donors of the cohort, an average of about 240,000 unique TCR beta nucleotide sequences per donor were sequenced, and approximately 17% of those sequences were non-productive. A handful of DR-DQ haplotypes were handled as single units for association and clustering because linkage in the cohort was strong. On the study overall, not on this receptor specifically: In a later analysis, several top co-occurrence clusters were reported to appear linked to parvovirus B19, influenza, CMV and Epstein-Barr virus. In a later analysis, HLA-associated TCR beta chains showed more clonal expansion and lower generation probabilities than non-associated chains that were equally common. In an earlier analysis of about 600 of the donors, most TCR beta V segments appeared in productive rearrangements about 87% or about 30% of the time, broadly matching IMGT annotations. When HLA alleles, especially DR and DQ, strongly co-occurred, attributing TCR associations to individual alleles was difficult. An association between a missense DCLRE1C variant and V-gene and J-gene trimming of TCR beta chains was found in a later genetic analysis and replicated in an independent cohort. The authors suggested that the approach could potentially be generalized to other disease states and immunological phenotypes. Correlated functional status among segregating V segments might reflect linkage disequilibrium, but an unknown experimental factor could not be ruled out. This cohort had only TCR beta chains sequenced, and the lack of alpha or paired-chain data limited which features could be detected. In vitro tests confirmed that a few of the cytomegalovirus-associated TCR beta chains recognize cytomegalovirus antigens. Most CMV-associated TCR beta chains appeared to be HLA-restricted in a later analysis, and the HLA associations seemed to be driven largely by CMV exposure. A later analysis associated roughly 17,000 TCR beta sequences with specific HLA alleles at a false discovery rate of 0.05. Immune exposure information for the cohort was limited to CMV serostatus. In both the original and validation cohorts, the classifier was reported to diagnose cytomegalovirus status with high specificity and sensitivity. According to a later analysis, TCR association rates differed among HLA loci, with DRB1 alleles showing the most associated TCRs and HLA-C alleles showing the fewest. The 87-base-pair reads could not distinguish some IMGT-functional V segments, including TRBV6-2 and TRBV6-3, so those segments were excluded. A group of highly shared sequence variants was considered likely to be a technical artifact of the sequencing pipeline. Roughly uniform sequencing depth across donors was assumed in presence/absence analyses, although this assumption may not hold. A further reported finding was that TCR beta sequences accurately predicted the HLA-A and HLA-B alleles for most subjects in the first cohort. In the study, about 150 TCR beta chains were listed as associated with cytomegalovirus. While some public TCRs were present in many individuals, most TCR sequences turned up only very rarely across donors. Compared with the roughly 700-donor mean, donors in an Asian-associated ancestry cluster had fewer N-insertions in productive TCRs, according to a later genetic analysis. The earlier analysis of some 540 of the donors excluded seventeen rarely observed V segments, including chromosome 9 orphons, because counts were too low. HLA typing was unavailable for some donors at each locus, so association tests used only the typed subset.

A few counts support this clone. Its antigen has not been determined. Per-base qualities were not stored, and no clone one base away is much larger. Libraries were prepared through the immunoSEQ multiplex PCR assay. For the multiplex PCR, a mixture combining 60 forward primers for TCR Vbeta segments and 13 reverse primers for TCR Jbeta segments was used. A multiplex PCR assay on genomic DNA amplified the CDR3 region of rearranged TCR beta genes. Amplified TCR beta libraries were sequenced as 87-base-pair reads on the Illumina HiSeq System. In the authors' own workflow: A later analysis counted about 76 million unique TCR beta chains across the 500 to 850 repertoires, and around 9.9 million of these chains were shared by at least two donors. Raw reads were error-corrected and collapsed into unique sequences with a nearest-neighbor algorithm that merged closely related sequences to remove PCR and sequencing errors. V, D and J gene segments were assigned by aligning CDR3 sequences to IMGT reference sequences. For a sequence to be retained, a match of at least six nucleotides to both a V gene segment and a J gene segment was required. Rearrangements were called productive when the CDR3 lacked stop codons and stayed in frame with V and J; all others were non-productive. Following IMGT convention, CDR3 was defined as the stretch from the second conserved V-encoded cysteine to the conserved J-encoded phenylalanine. The earlier analysis of around 640 of the donors excluded sequences that lacked an unambiguous match to a single V gene segment. In an earlier analysis of approximately 560 of the donors, a V segment was called functional when productive rearrangements were above 56.7%, and segregating when the standard deviation between donors exceeded 5%. To diagnose cytomegalovirus status from the catalog of TCR beta chain sequences, a statistical classification framework was built. In a later analysis, V and J genes were assigned by comparing TCR nucleotide sequences against IMGT/GENE-DB human TR gene sequences. In a later analysis, CDR3 sequences and most-parsimonious VDJ recombination scenarios were assigned using the TCRdist pipeline. A later analysis defined each TCR beta chain by its CDR3 amino acid sequence plus V-gene family, and excluded reads lacking a unique V-gene family. In a later analysis, approximately 640 highly shared, low-generation-probability nucleotide sequences were removed to address suspected cross-contamination and a sequencing artifact. For each public chain, a later analysis derived a clonal expansion index from normalized ranks of inferred template counts within each repertoire. A later analysis computed generation probabilities with a VDJ recombination model fitted to out-of-frame rearrangements, and checked the results against IGoR. In a later analysis, TCR-TCR, TCR-HLA and TCR-CMV co-occurrence was scored with hypergeometric tests, and a repertoire-size bias correction was applied to TCR pairs. To estimate false discovery rates, a later analysis permuted the HLA or CMV assignments 20 times. A later analysis grouped co-occurring TCRs with DBSCAN, adding TCRdist sequence similarity when clustering within HLA-allele-positive subsets. Repertoires with fewer than 30,000 or more than 120,000 public chains were left out of co-occurrence clustering, as were five repertoires with anomalous nucleotide sharing. TCRdb limited this immuneACCESS table to in-frame rearrangements with V and J called. A share of clones is missing; checked studies link under half to unresolved V genes, and the rest is unexplained. V, J and clone size were drawn from that table, and D and trimming were deduced from the DNA. The sample data list roughly 230,000 clones, and about 85% of these were observed just once. Together, the top ten hold roughly 0.26% of the sample.

The CDR3 has 12 amino acids, counting the end cysteine and phenylalanine. Only the CDR3 region is kept as DNA, spanning 36 bases read in frame from base 1. CDR1 and CDR2 were assigned from the germline V gene as MGHDK and SYGVNS. Trimming costs V 6 bases and J 10 bases, and their ends lie 14 bases apart. The cohort was made up of hundreds of healthy bone marrow donors. Cohort members were all nominally healthy when sampled, although unrecorded immune exposures were likely present. The donor was CMV seronegative and belonged to the group of around 400 seronegative cohort members. A peripheral blood sample was provided by each donor, and peripheral blood mononuclear cells were used for TCR beta sequencing. Genomic DNA extraction from the blood cell samples was performed with the Qiagen DNeasy Blood Extraction Kit.

This receptor chain uses TRBV25-1 and TRBJ2-3; TRBD2 could be the D gene, as 5 bases match. The TCR was taken from a girl aged 2 to 9 in good health and CMV-seronegative. The sequenced sample was PBMCs. The CDR3: CASSLPGKAQYF. The DNA reads TGTGCCAGCAGCCTCCCGGGGAAGGCGCAGTATTTT.